Below are 32 T cell receptor beta chains sequenced from a single sample in a study of blood T cell repertoires in COVID-19 (dated by TCRdb to the early 2020s). The method behind the library was the immunoSEQ multiplex PCR assay. The immuneACCESS repertoire file appears here via TCRdb, limited to in-frame rearrangements. These files lack a portion of the clones; in checked studies, under half of the deficit traces to unresolved V genes, and the cause of the others is not known. This sample gives some 250,000 clones in total; roughly 88% of them show up just once. In total, the top ten clones hold approximately 2% of the sample. What was sequenced was PBMCs or T cells enriched from blood (not recorded which). The receptors originated from a woman in her fifties or sixties who had recovered from COVID-19.

The chain combines TRBV7-6 with TRBJ1-2; 11 bases match TRBD1. This CDR3 is built from 16 residues. J gave up 4 bases and V 1 base, and 5 bases lay outside the gene matches. The V gene's germline CDR1 is SGHVS and CDR2 FNYEAQ. CDR3 amino acids: CASSLGRTGGIYGYTF. The CDR3 DNA follows: TGTGCCAGCAGCTTAGGCAGGACAGGGGGCATCTATGGCTACACCTTC. Full variable domain (missing parts from reference TRBV7-6 and TRBJ1-2): GAGVSQSPRYKVTKRGQDVALRCDPISGHVSLYWYRQALGQGPEFLTYFNYEAQQDKSGLPNDRFSAERPEGSISTLTIQRTEQRDSAMYRCASSLGRTGGIYGYTFGSGTRLTVV.

This rearrangement joins TRBV28 to TRBJ2-7, with D uncertain. Germline assignment: CDR1 MDHEN and CDR2 SYDVKM. Trimming pared 2 bases from V and 2 bases from J, leaving 13 bases between. The CDR3 sequence is 15 residues long. The CDR3 region has the DNA TGTGCCAGCAGTTTAGGCTCGACACTTCCCTACGAGCAGTACTTC. This sequence encodes CASSLGSTLPYEQYF. The complete variable domain, with remaining parts taken from reference TRBV28 and TRBJ2-7, reads DVKVTQSSRYLVKRTGEKVFLECVQDMDHENMFWYRQDPGLGLRLIYFSYDVKMKEKGDIPEGYSVSREKKERFSLILESASTNQTSMYLCASSLGSTLPYEQYFGPGTRLTVT.

The chain combines TRBV5-1 with TRBJ2-6; 10 bases are a match to TRBD2. This CDR3 is built from 18 residues. The V and J ends lost 1 base and 0 bases, in that order; junction bases with no gene match: 4. Germline loops: CDR1 SGHRS, CDR2 YFSETQ. The CDR3 spells CASSLTSGAYSGANVLTF. CDR3 in DNA: TGCGCCAGCAGCTTGACTAGCGGGGCCTACTCTGGGGCCAACGTCCTGACTTTC.

This rearrangement joins TRBV6-6 to TRBJ1-5, with TRBD1 matching 7 bases. The junction had 4 bases not matched to a gene; V was cut back by 5 bases and J by 0 bases. The CDR3 extends over 15 amino acids. The germline V gene encodes CDR1 MNHNY and CDR2 SVGAGI (reference sequence). The CDR3 protein is CASSRGTDSNQPQHF. In DNA form, the CDR3 reads TGTGCCAGCAGTCGCGGGACAGATAGCAATCAGCCCCAGCATTTT.

The rearrangement uses TRBV19 and TRBJ1-5; weak D call: TRBD1 (5 bases). The length of the CDR3 is 14 residues. V lost 1 base and J lost 5, with 9 bases in between. In germline, CDR1 is LNHDA, CDR2 SQIVND (reference sequence). CDR3 region: CASSIVPGDQPQHF. The CDR3, as DNA: TGTGCCAGTAGTATAGTCCCGGGGGATCAGCCCCAGCATTTT.

There are a few counts of this clone. The genes are TRBV7-8 and TRBJ2-2, with TRBD2 as a possible D gene (5 bases). Germline-derived CDR1 and CDR2 are SGHVS and FQNEAQ. The CDR3 loop spans 14 amino acids. Trimming shortened V by 5 bases and J by 8 bases, and 15 bases separated the two germline ends. CDR3 in amino acids: CASSPLLVSGELFF. CDR3 sequence (DNA): TGTGCCAGCAGCCCCCTACTAGTTTCTGGGGAGCTGTTTTTT. Based on the CDR3 plus reference TRBV7-8 and TRBJ2-2, the full variable domain is GAGVSQSPRYKVAKRGQDVALRCDPISGHVSLFWYQQALGQGPEFLTYFQNEAQLDKSGLPSDRFFAERPEGSVSTLKIQRTQQEDSAVYLCASSPLLVSGELFFGEGSRLTVL.

The rearrangement joins TRBV7-9 to TRBJ2-1; 11 nucleotides match TRBD2. The germline gives CDR1 SEHNR, CDR2 FQNEAQ (reference sequence). V was pared by 0 bases and J by 8 bases, with 9 bases of the junction left unmatched. The CDR3 is made up of 17 amino acids. The CDR3: CASSLATSGMGIDEQFF. The CDR3 nucleotides read TGTGCCAGCAGCTTAGCGACTAGCGGGATGGGGATCGATGAGCAGTTCTTC.

The V and J genes are TRBV5-4 and TRBJ1-1, with TRBD1 matching 9 bases. The germline CDR1 and CDR2 sequences are SGHNT and YYREEE (reference sequence). V dropped 2 bases and J dropped 2; count of bases not matched to a gene: 7. The CDR3 contains 16 residues. CDR3 protein: CASSLPGQGYNTEAFF. The CDR3, as DNA: TGTGCCAGCAGCTTACCGGGACAGGGATACAACACTGAAGCTTTCTTT.

The chain is built from TRBV9 and TRBJ2-1; D gene ambiguous. The CDR3 has 14 amino acids. Trimming took 1 base from V and 8 from J, leaving 13 bases between them. CDR1 SGDLS and CDR2 YYNGEE come from the germline V gene. The CDR3 DNA follows: TGTGCCAGCAGCGTAATCCCCGCGAGCGATGAGCAGTTCTTC. Protein: CASSVIPASDEQFF.

This sequence joins TRBV7-3 and TRBJ2-7; TRBD2 aligns across 7 bases. CDR1 SGHTA and CDR2 FQGTGA come from the germline V gene. Trimming cost V 1 base and J 0 bases; bases outside gene matches: 6. The CDR3 is made up of 16 amino acids. The DNA for the CDR3 is TGTGCCAGCAGCTTAAAGGGCGGGAGCCTCTCCTACGAGCAGTACTTC. Translated: CASSLKGGSLSYEQYF. Drawing the rest from reference TRBV7-3 and TRBJ2-7, the complete variable domain is GAGVSQTPSNKVTEKGKYVELRCDPISGHTALYWYRQSLGQGPEFLIYFQGTGAADDSGLPNDRFFAVRPEGSVSTLKIQRTERGDSAVYLCASSLKGGSLSYEQYFGPGTRLTVT.

The chain is built from TRBV19 and TRBJ1-4; D not certain. V was shortened by 7 bases and J by 0 bases, with 18 bases between the two germline ends. This CDR3 spans 17 amino acids. CDR1 is LNHDA and CDR2 is SQIVND in the germline V gene (reference sequence). The CDR3 protein is CASTMIGATTTNEKLFF. In DNA form, the CDR3 reads TGTGCCAGTACCATGATTGGAGCAACAACAACTAATGAAAAACTGTTTTTT.

This chain joins TRBV5-6 and TRBJ1-6, with D possibly being TRBD1 (5 bases). V lost 3 bases and J lost 3, with 19 bases in between. CDR1 and CDR2 from the germline V gene are SGHDT and YYEEEE. This CDR3 is 18 amino acids long. The CDR3 coding sequence is TGTGCCAGCAGCTCATGGAGGGGCCAAGTAGTCTATAATTCACCCCTCCACTTT. Translating gives CASSSWRGQVVYNSPLHF.

The chain has TRBV4-1 and TRBJ1-4; no clear D gene. Germline V gene lookup returns CDR1 MGHRA and CDR2 YSYEKL. CDR3 size: 16 residues. Trimming shortened V by 1 base and J by 5 bases, and 14 bases separated the two germline ends. The CDR3 loop is CASSQVDRDINEKLFF. For the CDR3, the DNA is TGCGCCAGCAGCCAAGTGGACCGGGATATAAATGAAAAACTGTTTTTT.

The chain joins TRBV13 to TRBJ1-3; TRBD1 might be the D (6 bases). This CDR3 comprises 14 residues. The ends were cut back, 5 bases at V and 4 bases at J, with 12 bases in the middle. The germline CDR1 and CDR2 sequences are PRHDT and FYEKMQ (reference sequence). This CDR3 is CASSLGGAGNTIYF. The CDR3 region has the DNA TGTGCCAGCAGCCTGGGGGGGGCCGGAAACACCATATATTTT. The variable domain in full, completed from reference TRBV13 and TRBJ1-3, reads AAGVIQSPRHLIKEKRETATLKCYPIPRHDTVYWYQQGPGQDPQFLISFYEKMQSDKGSIPDRFSAQQFSDYHSELNMSSLELGDSALYFCASSLGGAGNTIYFGEGSWLTVV.

This chain links TRBV28 with TRBJ2-7; D remains ambiguous. This CDR3 contains 10 residues. Between the trimmed V and J ends, which lost 6 bases and 9 bases, there was a span of 9 bases. The germline gives CDR1 MDHEN, CDR2 SYDVKM. CDR3 bases: TGTGCCAGCAGCCCGTCGGGGCAGTACTTC. Translating it yields CASSPSGQYF. Filled out from reference TRBV28 and TRBJ2-7, the complete variable domain reads DVKVTQSSRYLVKRTGEKVFLECVQDMDHENMFWYRQDPGLGLRLIYFSYDVKMKEKGDIPEGYSVSREKKERFSLILESASTNQTSMYLCASSPSGQYFGPGTRLTVT.

V gene TRBV9 combines with J gene TRBJ2-7; D is ambiguous. V lost 0 bases and J 0 bases, leaving 7 bases between the germline ends. The CDR3 runs to 14 residues. The germline V gene has CDR1 SGDLS and CDR2 YYNGEE. Here the CDR3 reads CASSVVELSYEQYF. The CDR3 DNA is TGTGCCAGCAGCGTAGTGGAGCTCTCCTACGAGCAGTACTTC.

V and J are TRBV5-8 and TRBJ1-6; weak D call: TRBD1 (5 bases). V was clipped by 9 bases and J by 9 bases, with 22 bases between them. This CDR3 contains 15 residues. Germline V gene data show CDR1 as SGHTS and CDR2 as YDEGEE. The CDR3 nucleotides read TGTGCCACCAACCCCCGCTGGCGGGGGAGTTCACCCCTCCACTTT. Its protein is CATNPRWRGSSPLHF.

This rearrangement joins TRBV27 to TRBJ2-3, with TRBD2 matching over 8 bases. V trimming: 7 bases; J trimming: 2 bases; junction bases outside the gene matches: 11. The length of the CDR3 is 16 residues. The germline V gene encodes CDR1 MNHEY and CDR2 SMNVEV (reference sequence). Here the CDR3 DNA reads TGTGCCAGCACCTCCCCCCGGGGGGGTTACACAGATACGCAGTATTTT. It translates to CASTSPRGGYTDTQYF.

The gene calls are TRBV6-5 and TRBJ1-2, with D unclear. This CDR3 region has 12 residues. Trimming cost V 6 bases and J 2 bases, with 7 bases left between them. CDR1 and CDR2 (germline): MNHEY, SVGAGI. The CDR3, as DNA: TGTGCCAGCAGCCAGCGAAACTATGGCTACACCTTC. Its translation is CASSQRNYGYTF.

This chain uses TRBV18 with TRBJ2-3; 9 bases are shared with TRBD1. Germline lookup yields CDR1 KGHSH and CDR2 LQKENI. CDR3 size: 15 residues. The V gene end was trimmed by 2 bases and the J gene end by 2 bases; junction bases not matched to a gene: 2. The CDR3 loop is CASSPGTGNTDTQYF. Here the CDR3 DNA reads TGTGCCAGCTCACCAGGGACAGGGAACACAGATACGCAGTATTTT. Variable domain in full (rest from reference TRBV18 and TRBJ2-3): NAGVMQNPRHLVRRRGQEARLRCSPMKGHSHVYWYRQLPEEGLKFMVYLQKENIIDESGMPKERFSAEFPKEGPSILRIQQVVRGDSAAYFCASSPGTGNTDTQYFGPGTRLTVL.

The sample holds one count of this clone. The V call is TRBV4-1, the J call TRBJ2-7; 11 bases map to TRBD1. Losses at the gene ends were 5 bases for V and 5 bases for J; bases not matched to a gene: 5. CDR1 is MGHRA and CDR2 is YSYEKL in the germline V gene. The CDR3 is 14 residues long. The CDR3 coding sequence is TGCGCCAGCAGCACCGCGGACAGGGGGCACGAGCAGTACTTC. This gives the protein CASSTADRGHEQYF.

This sequence joins TRBV6-5 and TRBJ2-1; D unresolved. Trimming took off 7 bases at V and 0 bases at J, with 10 bases between the two ends. The CDR3 runs to 14 residues. Germline loops: CDR1 MNHEY, CDR2 SVGAGI. CDR3 loop: CASTGGYSYNEQFF. For the CDR3, the DNA is TGTGCCAGCACCGGTGGTTACTCCTACAATGAGCAGTTCTTC.

This chain links TRBV29-1 with TRBJ1-1, with D perhaps TRBD1 (6 bases). Germline CDR1 and CDR2: SQVTM and ANQGSEA. Trimming took 5 bases from V and 3 from J, leaving 10 bases between them. This CDR3 comprises 12 residues. For the CDR3, the DNA is TGCAGCGTTAGTCCAGGGGACACTGAAGCTTTCTTT. The encoded protein is CSVSPGDTEAFF.

V usage is TRBV3-1 (or the pseudogene TRBV3-2) and J usage is TRBJ1-4; possible D gene TRBD1, 6 bases. The CDR3 spans 16 residues. V lost 2 bases and J lost 5, with 15 bases in between. From germline, CDR1 is LGHDT and CDR2 YNNKEL (reference sequence). CDR3: CASSQSSGTNNEKLFF. In DNA form, the CDR3 reads TGTGCCAGCAGCCAATCGTCCGGGACAAACAATGAAAAACTGTTTTTT.

The J gene is TRBJ1-1, the V gene TRBV5-1; TRBD1 matches at 7 bases. The CDR3 loop spans 13 amino acids. The germline V gene has CDR1 SGHRS and CDR2 YFSETQ. J gave up 7 bases and V 0 bases, and 3 bases lay outside the gene matches. The CDR3 protein is CASSLEPGGEAFF. For the CDR3, the DNA is TGCGCCAGCAGCTTGGAGCCAGGGGGTGAAGCTTTCTTT.

This chain connects TRBV27 to TRBJ1-2; 7 bases agree with TRBD1. The germline CDR1 and CDR2 sequences are MNHEY and SMNVEV (reference sequence). J gave up 4 bases and V 1 base, and 3 bases lay outside the gene matches. The CDR3 contains 14 residues. The CDR3 loop reads CASSLLGDSYGYTF. The DNA of the CDR3 is TGTGCCAGCAGTTTATTAGGGGACAGCTATGGCTACACCTTC.

This clone was detected only once. This chain links TRBV5-4 with TRBJ2-7; tentatively, D is TRBD2 (6 bases). Trimming took off 0 bases at V and 0 bases at J, with 10 bases between the two ends. The CDR3 runs to 15 residues. Germline CDR1 and CDR2: SGHNT and YYREEE (reference sequence). The CDR3 sequence: CASSLGGGSSYEQYF. The CDR3 region has the DNA TGTGCCAGCAGCTTGGGTGGGGGGAGCTCCTACGAGCAGTACTTC.

V gene TRBV27 combines with J gene TRBJ2-7, with D possibly TRBD1 on 5 matching bases. V was cut by 2 bases and J by 3 bases, with 14 bases left in between. This CDR3 region has 15 residues. CDR1 is MNHEY and CDR2 is SMNVEV in the germline V gene (reference sequence). The CDR3 sequence: CASSLNENRHYEQYF. The CDR3, as DNA: TGTGCCAGCAGTTTAAATGAAAACAGGCACTACGAGCAGTACTTC.

This clone appeared once. V usage is TRBV28 and J usage is TRBJ1-2, with 7 bases that match TRBD1. The V gene end was trimmed by 8 bases and the J gene end by 8 bases; junction bases not matched to a gene: 20. CDR1 and CDR2 from the germline V gene are MDHEN and SYDVKM. The CDR3 extends over 16 amino acids. The CDR3 spells CASAAPVGGGFYGYTF. CDR3 sequence (DNA): TGTGCCAGCGCCGCCCCGGTAGGGGGCGGCTTCTACGGCTACACCTTC.

The V and J genes are TRBV5-1 and TRBJ2-1; maybe TRBD2 (7 bases). This CDR3 region has 14 residues. The V gene lost 4 bases and the J gene lost 4 bases, with 12 bases spanning the gap. Germline V gene data show CDR1 as SGHRS and CDR2 as YFSETQ. In nucleotides, the CDR3 is TGCGCCAGCAGCGGGGGGGCCCCATACAATGAGCAGTTCTTC. Protein product: CASSGGAPYNEQFF.

The chain combines TRBV9 with TRBJ2-1, with 7 bases lining up with TRBD1. Germline assignment: CDR1 SGDLS and CDR2 YYNGEE. Trimming at V came to 4 bases and at J to 9 bases, leaving 13 bases not matched to a gene. The CDR3 consists of 15 residues. The CDR3: CASSPRTGVVFEQFF. The CDR3 DNA is TGTGCCAGCAGCCCTCGAACAGGGGTAGTGTTTGAGCAGTTCTTC.

The chain links TRBV18 to TRBJ1-2, with a weak D call TRBD1 (6 bases). This CDR3 is built from 15 residues. The germline CDR1 and CDR2 sequences are KGHSH and LQKENI. Trimming pared 2 bases from V and 4 bases from J, leaving 14 bases between. The CDR3 loop is CASSPETGQPYGYTF. In nucleotides, the CDR3 is TGTGCCAGCTCACCAGAAACCGGACAGCCCTATGGCTACACCTTC. Full variable domain (outside the CDR3, taken from reference TRBV18 and TRBJ1-2): NAGVMQNPRHLVRRRGQEARLRCSPMKGHSHVYWYRQLPEEGLKFMVYLQKENIIDESGMPKERFSAEFPKEGPSILRIQQVVRGDSAAYFCASSPETGQPYGYTFGSGTRLTVV.